The 20 T cell receptor beta chains given below trace back to one sample, sequenced in a study of T-cell memory formation after mild COVID-19. Each CDR3 protein is one row after TCRdb ran MiXCR on the 5' RACE reads. The sample consists of approximately 490,000 distinct CDR3 sequences, just over 20% of them appearing once. The specimen sequenced was PBMCs or a T cell subset sorted from them (not recorded which). The receptors were sampled from an adult woman who had mild COVID-19 (a few samples of this study predate the infection). Cell type and time point are not known.

The chain couples TRBV11-3 to TRBJ1-1; 7 nucleotides match TRBD1. The junction had 11 bases not matched to a gene; V was cut back by 3 bases and J by 4 bases. CDR1 and CDR2 from the germline V gene are SGHNT and YENEEA. The CDR3 is 16 residues long. The CDR3 sequence: CASSFSGQTSGTEAFF. For the CDR3, the DNA is TGTGCCAGCAGCTTCTCGGGACAGACATCGGGCACTGAAGCTTTCTTT.

A note on this clonotype: One junction end does not reproduce the germline sequence, and a read error may be involved. This chain joins TRBV20-1 and TRBJ2-3; 11 bases map to TRBD2. Germline CDR1 reads DFQATT; CDR2 reads SNEGSKA (reference sequence). The CDR3 loop spans 15 amino acids. The CDR3 spells CSASRTSGFTDTQYF. The CDR3 coding sequence is TGCAGTGCTAGTCGGACTAGCGGGTTCACAGATACTCAGTATTTT.

This clonotype showed up just a few times. The chain is built from TRBV6-1 and TRBJ2-7; TRBD1 matches at 8 bases. V was pared by 8 bases and J by 4 bases, with 13 bases of the junction left unmatched. The germline CDR1 and CDR2 sequences are MNHNS and SASEGT. This CDR3 comprises 15 residues. CDR3 nucleotides: TGTGCCAGCCTAGCCGGGACAGGCGTCAATTACGAGCAGTACTTC. Translating gives CASLAGTGVNYEQYF.

There are a few counts of this clonotype. The chain uses TRBV20-1 and TRBJ1-1; D is uncertain. This CDR3 comprises 15 residues. V was cut by 0 bases and J by 1 base, with 12 bases left in between. Germline assignment: CDR1 DFQATT and CDR2 SNEGSKA (reference sequence). CDR3 nucleotide sequence: TGCAGTGCTAGAGAAGGGAGCCGATCGAACACTGAAGCTTTCTTT. Translated: CSAREGSRSNTEAFF.

This clonotype has more than one count but fewer than ten. The junction differs from germline at one of its ends, possibly a read error. The J gene is TRBJ1-2, the V gene TRBV10-1; D might be TRBD1 (5 bases). The CDR3 is 10 amino acids. Germline CDR1 WNHNN, CDR2 SYGVQD (reference sequence). The DNA of the CDR3 is TGCGCCAGCAGAGAGGACACCCGAGATTTC. Its translation is CASREDTRDF.

The V and J genes are TRBV6-6 and TRBJ2-5; 9 nucleotides align to TRBD1. J gave up 6 bases and V 0 bases, and 5 bases lay outside the gene matches. In germline, CDR1 is MNHNY, CDR2 SVGAGI (reference sequence). The CDR3 is 15 amino acids. The CDR3 nucleotides are TGTGCCAGCAGTTACTCGACAGGGGGTTCGAAGACCCAGTACTTC. As protein: CASSYSTGGSKTQYF.

The chain uses TRBV9 and TRBJ1-2; D remains ambiguous. The CDR3 has 14 residues. Between the trimmed V and J ends, which lost 4 bases and 4 bases, there was a span of 14 bases. Looked up from germline, CDR1 is SGDLS and CDR2 is YYNGEE. The CDR3 region is CASSPDPVSYGYTF. In nucleotides, the CDR3 is TGTGCCAGCAGCCCCGACCCCGTCTCCTATGGCTACACCTTC.

The chain joins TRBV11-2 to TRBJ2-1; TRBD1 aligns across 7 bases. V lost 6 bases, J lost 8 bases, and 7 bases stayed unmatched. The germline CDR1 and CDR2 sequences are SGHAT and FQNNGV. The CDR3 is 13 residues long. The CDR3 DNA reads TGTGCCAGCAGTCCCGGGACAGCCGATGAGCAGTTCTTC. Its translation: CASSPGTADEQFF. Full variable domain (outside the CDR3, taken from reference TRBV11-2 and TRBJ2-1): EAGVAQSPRYKIIEKRQSVAFWCNPISGHATLYWYQQILGQGPKLLIQFQNNGVVDDSQLPKDRFSAERLKGVDSTLKIQPAKLEDSAVYLCASSPGTADEQFFGPGTRLTVL.

The chain uses TRBV3-1 and TRBJ2-5; D unresolved. The CDR3 contains 14 residues. V was shortened by 7 bases and J by 7 bases, with 19 bases between the two germline ends. The germline CDR1 and CDR2 sequences are LGHDT and YNNKEL (reference sequence). The CDR3 protein is CASTQHSSPGTQYF. The CDR3 DNA sequence: TGTGCCAGCACTCAACATAGTAGTCCTGGGACCCAGTACTTC.

This clonotype has more than one count but fewer than ten. DNA of the CDR3: TGTGCCAGCAGCTTGCGGCCCCTGACAGGCGCCTACGAGCAGTACTTC. Residues: CASSLRPLTGAYEQYF. The gene calls are TRBV5-5 and TRBJ2-7; D is possibly TRBD1 (6 bases). Germline V gene data show CDR1 as SGHKS and CDR2 as YYEKEE (reference sequence). CDR3 length: 16 amino acids. Trimming took off 1 base at V and 2 bases at J, with 16 bases between the two ends.

This clonotype was seen a few times. The chain couples TRBV24-1 to TRBJ2-2, with 8 bases matching TRBD1. J lost 4 bases, V lost 4 bases, and 10 bases had no gene match. The germline V gene encodes CDR1 KGHDR and CDR2 SFDVKD. This CDR3 is built from 17 residues. CDR3 protein: CATSDLTGAVGTGELFF. The CDR3 nucleotides read TGTGCCACCAGTGACCTGACAGGGGCGGTTGGCACCGGGGAGCTGTTTTTT.

The chain links TRBV6-7 to TRBJ2-1, with 14 nucleotides matching TRBD2. TRBV6-7 counts as an open reading frame of uncertain function. The ends lost 2 bases at V and 8 bases at J; junction bases unmatched: 5. The CDR3 totals 16 residues. CDR3 protein: CASSYRTSGGMDEQFF. The DNA of the CDR3 is TGTGCCAGCAGTTACAGGACTAGCGGGGGGATGGATGAGCAGTTCTTC.

This clonotype was detected a few times. The genes are TRBV7-2 and TRBJ1-2; 7 bases map to TRBD1. CDR1 SGHTA and CDR2 FQGNSA come from the germline V gene. J lost 3 bases, V lost 5 bases, and 12 bases had no gene match. CDR3 length: 16 amino acids. The CDR3 coding sequence is TGTGCCAGCAGCCTCAGGCCCCGACAGGGCCACTATGGCTACACCTTC. Its translation is CASSLRPRQGHYGYTF.

This chain uses TRBV12-3 or TRBV12-4 with TRBJ2-7, with D maybe TRBD2 (5 bases). The CDR3 extends over 13 amino acids. V lost 3 bases and J 5 bases, leaving 11 bases between the germline ends. The CDR3 reads CASSFLPGDEQYF. DNA for the CDR3: TGTGCCAGCAGTTTTCTTCCCGGGGACGAGCAGTACTTC.

In its sample, this clonotype was seen a few times. V is TRBV5-1 and J is TRBJ1-6; perhaps TRBD1 as D (5 bases). Germline-derived CDR1 and CDR2 are SGHRS and YFSETQ. Between the trimmed V and J ends, which lost 4 bases and 7 bases, there was a span of 12 bases. The CDR3 is 14 residues long. Written as DNA, the CDR3 is TGCGCCAGCAGCACGACGGGGGGAAATTCACCCCTCCACTTT. Its protein is CASSTTGGNSPLHF.

The gene calls are TRBV28 and TRBJ2-5, with 10 bases that match TRBD2. CDR1 is MDHEN and CDR2 is SYDVKM in the germline V gene. This CDR3 is 15 amino acids long. V shed 6 bases, J shed 2 bases, and the junction held 6 bases outside the gene matches. CDR3 nucleotides: TGTGCCAGCAGAGACCTGGGACTAGCGCAAGAGACCCAGTACTTC. It translates to CASRDLGLAQETQYF.

The chain couples TRBV20-1 to TRBJ2-2, with 9 bases matching TRBD2. This CDR3 spans 15 amino acids. In germline, CDR1 is DFQATT, CDR2 SNEGSKA (reference sequence). With 4 bases clipped from V and 5 bases from J, the junction kept 8 bases outside the gene matches. In DNA, the CDR3 is TGCAGTGCTAAAGATAGCGGGAGAGGAACCGGGGAGCTGTTTTTT. It encodes CSAKDSGRGTGELFF.

This clonotype was recorded many times. V is TRBV30 and J is TRBJ2-1; D is perhaps TRBD2 (5 bases). The V gene's germline CDR1 is GTSNPN and CDR2 SVGIG (reference sequence). V was cut by 4 bases and J by 8 bases, with 9 bases left in between. The CDR3 contains 11 residues. For the CDR3, the DNA is TGTGCCTGGAATTGGCGGGATGAGCAGTTCTTC. Its protein is CAWNWRDEQFF.

A word on this clonotype: Possible read error: a much larger clone is one base away. V is TRBV5-6 and J is TRBJ2-1, with D hard to call. This CDR3 is 12 amino acids long. V gave up 4 bases and J gave up 7 bases, with 9 bases separating them. The germline CDR1 and CDR2 sequences are SGHDT and YYEEEE. The CDR3 nucleotides are TGTGCCAGCAGCCAAGGGTGGAATGAGCAGTTCTTC. Amino acid sequence: CASSQGWNEQFF.

J is TRBJ1-2 and V is TRBV12-3 or TRBV12-4; maybe TRBD1 (6 bases). V was clipped by 5 bases and J by 6 bases, with 16 bases between them. CDR3 length: 14 amino acids. The CDR3 coding sequence is TGTGCCAGCAGTCTGCGGGACACTCTGGATGGCTACACCTTC. Its translation is CASSLRDTLDGYTF.